This TCR beta chain stems from a study of blood T cell repertoires in COVID-19. Across the study: Acute and convalescent COVID-19 specimens originated in the United States, Italy and Spain. T cells, B-cell-depleted T cells, or PBMCs supplied cDNA or gDNA.

Germline assignment: CDR1 LNHNV and CDR2 YYDKDF (reference sequence). The J segment lost 1 base and the V segment lost 0 bases, leaving 14 bases of the junction unmatched. The CDR3 has 20 residues. Per the original methods: It was from reference gene primer amplification that nucleated cell counts were estimated. TCRdb keeps only in-frame clones here, not all; method: immunoSEQ multiplex PCR. The D gene and trimming were derived from the DNA, and the V and J assignments and clone size from that table. This sample yields more than 95,000 clones, of which about nine tenths are seen a single time; 1.5% to 2% belongs to the top ten.

The sample consisted of peripheral blood. The chain has TRBV15 and TRBJ1-3, with TRBD1 identical over 8 bases. This clonotype was sampled from a man aged 60-69 years with acute or convalescent COVID-19. In DNA, the CDR3 is TGTGCCACCAGCAGAGATAGGACAGGGATCATACTCACTTCTGGAAACACCATATATTTT. This gives the protein CATSRDRTGIILTSGNTIYF.